The 23 T cell receptor beta chains below come from one sample, sequenced in a study of shared clonotypes between healthy human individuals. Profiling relied on immunoSEQ multiplex PCR, and the TCRdb table lists in-frame clones only, not all of them. The sample records approximately 980,000 clones, over 60% being singletons. Sequenced: memory CD4+ T cells sorted from blood. The subset: CD45RA-negative fraction. The receptor set was obtained from a man younger than 35 in good health.

The gene calls are TRBV2 and TRBJ1-3; 7 positions agree with TRBD1. The V and J ends lost 8 bases and 2 bases, in that order; junction bases with no gene match: 9. Germline loops: CDR1 SNHLY, CDR2 FYNNEI. This CDR3 has 15 residues. CDR3 region: CASVGDRAAGNTIYF. In DNA form, the CDR3 reads TGTGCCAGCGTGGGAGACAGGGCGGCTGGAAACACCATATATTTT.

This chain uses TRBV2 with TRBJ2-3; TRBD1 is a possible D gene (5 bases). CDR3 length: 12 residues. From germline, CDR1 is SNHLY and CDR2 FYNNEI. Trimming left V 3 bases short and J 6 bases short, with 7 bases between. The CDR3 reads CASSDQGDTQYF. The CDR3 region has the DNA TGTGCCAGCAGTGATCAGGGTGATACGCAGTATTTT.

The genes are TRBV5-3 and TRBJ1-2; D is perhaps TRBD1 (5 bases). TRBV5-3 carries the ORF label, with uncertain function. The V gene lost 3 bases and the J gene lost 7 bases, with 10 bases spanning the gap. The CDR3 spans 12 residues. CDR3 loop: CARSSEGTGYTF. The CDR3 bases are TGTGCCAGAAGCTCGGAAGGGACTGGCTACACCTTC.

The chain recombines TRBV6-1 with TRBJ1-1; D might be TRBD1 (6 bases). Trimming removed 3 bases from V and 5 bases from J, with 10 bases in between. CDR1 MNHNS and CDR2 SASEGT come from the germline V gene. The CDR3 loop spans 13 amino acids. The CDR3 region has the DNA TGTGCCAGCAGTGAGGGTAGGGGGACTGAAGCTTTCTTT. Its protein product is CASSEGRGTEAFF.

This clone appeared once. The V call is TRBV6-6, the J call TRBJ1-2, with 7 bases aligning to TRBD1. Germline trimming cut 11 bases from V and 6 bases from J; bases unmatched to any gene: 18. Germline CDR1 reads MNHNY; CDR2 reads SVGAGI (reference sequence). The CDR3 sequence is 15 residues long. The CDR3 DNA follows: TGTGCCTCAACGAGGGGGCGCAGCGGGTTCGATGGCTACACCTTC. It yields the protein CASTRGRSGFDGYTF.

V and J are TRBV4-1 and TRBJ2-3; D unclear. Trimming took 4 bases from V and 1 from J, leaving 9 bases between them. The CDR3 loop spans 14 amino acids. CDR1 MGHRA and CDR2 YSYEKL come from the germline V gene. CDR3 loop: CASSRNSGTDTQYF. The CDR3 DNA sequence: TGCGCCAGCAGCCGTAATAGTGGCACAGATACGCAGTATTTT.

This clone was observed a few times. J is TRBJ1-5 and V is TRBV19; tentative D call: TRBD1 (5 bases). CDR1 LNHDA and CDR2 SQIVND come from the germline V gene (reference sequence). This CDR3 region has 13 residues. The V gene lost 5 bases and the J gene lost 3 bases, with 8 bases spanning the gap. CDR3 loop: CASSDSFNQPQHF. In DNA, the CDR3 is TGTGCCAGTAGTGACAGTTTCAATCAGCCCCAGCATTTT.

Details on this clone: A much larger clonotype is one base distant, so this may be a read error. Distinct nucleotide sequences in the sample also encode this CDR3. V gene TRBV6-5 combines with J gene TRBJ1-2; no clear D. V was cut by 4 bases and J by 2 bases, with 8 bases left in between. Germline V gives CDR1 MNHEY, CDR2 SVGAGI. The CDR3 is made up of 13 amino acids. Here the CDR3 DNA reads TGTGCCAGCAGTTCGGGAGGGAACTATGGCTACACCTTC. It yields the protein CASSSGGNYGYTF.

The chain combines TRBV28 with TRBJ1-6, with D maybe TRBD1 (5 bases). Germline CDR1 is MDHEN and CDR2 is SYDVKM. This CDR3 region has 14 residues. The V end lost 6 bases, the J end lost 8 bases, and 14 bases lay between the germline ends. In DNA, the CDR3 is TGTGCCAGCAGGCGACAGATGGGGGATTCACCCCTCCACTTT. It specifies CASRRQMGDSPLHF. Combining the CDR3 with reference TRBV28 and TRBJ1-6 gives the whole variable domain DVKVTQSSRYLVKRTGEKVFLECVQDMDHENMFWYRQDPGLGLRLIYFSYDVKMKEKGDIPEGYSVSREKKERFSLILESASTNQTSMYLCASRRQMGDSPLHFGNGTRLTVT.

The V call is TRBV5-1, the J call TRBJ2-3; D is perhaps TRBD1 (6 bases). Per the germline V gene, CDR1 is SGHRS and CDR2 is YFSETQ. This CDR3 comprises 16 residues. Trimming took off 1 base at V and 2 bases at J, with 14 bases between the two ends. The CDR3 spells CASSLTGQPNTDTQYF. CDR3 DNA: TGCGCCAGCAGCTTGACCGGACAGCCTAACACAGATACGCAGTATTTT.

The chain recombines TRBV5-5 with TRBJ1-2; D gene unclear. The CDR3 runs 12 residues. Germline-derived CDR1 and CDR2 are SGHKS and YYEKEE (reference sequence). Between the trimmed V and J ends, which lost 0 bases and 7 bases, there was a span of 7 bases. CDR3 nucleotide sequence: TGTGCCAGCAGCTTGGATGGGGTTGGCTACACCTTC. This encodes CASSLDGVGYTF.

Turning to this clone: Given a much more abundant clone one base away, this may be a read error. The sample contains more than one DNA sequence encoding this CDR3. This chain uses TRBV11-2 with TRBJ2-5; D is unresolved. This CDR3 is built from 11 residues. Trimming removed 4 bases at V and 2 bases at J, with 2 bases between. In germline, CDR1 is SGHAT, CDR2 FQNNGV. The CDR3 spells CASSSQETQYF. CDR3 bases: TGTGCCAGCAGCTCGCAAGAGACCCAGTACTTC.

The rearrangement uses TRBV25-1 and TRBJ2-5; TRBD2 matches at 9 bases. The germline V gene has CDR1 MGHDK and CDR2 SYGVNS. Trimming cost V 5 bases and J 5 bases; bases outside gene matches: 9. This CDR3 has 15 amino acids. CDR3 DNA: TGTGCCAGCAGTATCGCGGGAGGGCCTTGGGAGACCCAGTACTTC. It encodes CASSIAGGPWETQYF.

The chain couples TRBV7-9 to TRBJ1-4; 9 bases are shared with TRBD1. CDR3 length: 15 residues. Germline V CDR1 and CDR2: SEHNR, FQNEAQ (reference sequence). V shed 2 bases, J shed 7 bases, and the junction held 5 bases outside the gene matches. CDR3 bases: TGTGCCAGCAGCTTATCACAGGGGGCGGGTGAAAAACTGTTTTTT. Translating gives CASSLSQGAGEKLFF.

Here the CDR3 DNA reads TGTGCCAGCAGTTTCGGAGGGACCCCAAAGACCCAGTACTTC. It yields the protein CASSFGGTPKTQYF. V is TRBV28 and J is TRBJ2-5, with a possible D match to TRBD2 (6 bases). Trimming shortened V by 3 bases and J by 6 bases, and 14 bases separated the two germline ends. Looked up from germline, CDR1 is MDHEN and CDR2 is SYDVKM. The CDR3 spans 14 residues.

This chain uses TRBV10-2 with TRBJ2-7; TRBD2 agrees at 10 bases. V was pared by 10 bases and J by 1 base, with 7 bases of the junction left unmatched. Germline CDR1 is WSHSY and CDR2 is SAAADI. This CDR3 comprises 14 residues. For the CDR3, the DNA is TGCGCCACCCGCCCGGGACTAGCGTCCTACGAGCAGTACTTC. It is translated as CATRPGLASYEQYF.

This clone was observed many times. J is TRBJ2-2 and V is TRBV25-1; 7 bases match TRBD1. Germline CDR1 is MGHDK and CDR2 is SYGVNS. The ends lost 3 bases at V and 6 bases at J; junction bases unmatched: 7. The CDR3 length is 15 residues. CDR3 protein: CASSDRQGWAGELFF. The DNA for the CDR3 is TGTGCCAGCAGTGACAGACAGGGTTGGGCCGGGGAGCTGTTTTTT.

The chain recombines TRBV10-3 with TRBJ1-1; D not certain. The CDR3 runs to 16 residues. Germline lookup yields CDR1 ENHRY and CDR2 SYGVKD. V shed 0 bases and J shed 2 bases, with 13 bases lying between them. CDR3 sequence (DNA): TGTGCCATCAGTGAGTCGACGGGCAGTGGAAACACTGAAGCTTTCTTT. Translating gives CAISESTGSGNTEAFF.

The CDR3 spells CASSVVGGSEKLFF. CDR3 DNA sequence: TGTGCCAGCAGCGTAGTAGGGGGCAGTGAAAAACTGTTTTTT. The chain employs TRBV9 and TRBJ1-4; 7 positions agree with TRBD1. V shed 0 bases, J shed 7 bases, and the junction held 3 bases outside the gene matches. This CDR3 has 14 amino acids. Looked up from germline, CDR1 is SGDLS and CDR2 is YYNGEE.

The rearrangement joins TRBV11-2 to TRBJ1-3; D not resolved. CDR3 length: 16 residues. Germline CDR1 is SGHAT and CDR2 is FQNNGV. Trimming stripped 1 base from V and 4 bases from J, with 14 bases between. The DNA of the CDR3 is TGTGCCAGCAGCTTAGCTGGCGAGGGAAAAGGAAACACCATATATTTT. Translated: CASSLAGEGKGNTIYF.

The chain links TRBV30 to TRBJ1-5; the D is unclear. Trimming pared 0 bases from V and 5 bases from J, leaving 14 bases between. Germline CDR1 GTSNPN, CDR2 SVGIG (reference sequence). The CDR3 has 15 residues. The CDR3 loop reads CAWSVLRSGDQPQHF. The CDR3 nucleotides are TGTGCCTGGAGTGTACTAAGGTCCGGGGATCAGCCCCAGCATTTT.

This clone was found a few times. In DNA form, the CDR3 reads TGTGCCAGCACCAGACTAGCGGGGAAGGAGACCCAGTACTTC. Protein product: CASTRLAGKETQYF. The chain recombines TRBV7-2 with TRBJ2-5; 11 bases line up with TRBD2. J gave up 5 bases and V 7 bases, and 6 bases lay outside the gene matches. The CDR3 contains 14 residues. Per the germline V gene, CDR1 is SGHTA and CDR2 is FQGNSA.

The rearrangement uses TRBV30 and TRBJ1-6; D gene unclear. V lost 4 bases, J lost 3 bases, and 16 bases lay in between. The CDR3 is 16 residues long. Germline V CDR1 and CDR2: GTSNPN, SVGIG (reference sequence). CDR3 DNA sequence: TGTGCCTGGACCCTGACAACTACCCTCTATAATTCACCCCTCCACTTT. Protein product: CAWTLTTTLYNSPLHF. Together with reference TRBV30 and TRBJ1-6, the CDR3 gives the full variable domain: SQTIHQWPATLVQPVGSPLSLECTVEGTSNPNLYWYRQAAGRGLQLLFYSVGIGQISSEVPQNLSASRPQDRQFILSSKKLLLSDSGFYLCAWTLTTTLYNSPLHFGNGTRLTVT.